The entry below describes one TCR beta chain. V shed 6 bases and J 10 bases; nucleotides not matched to a gene: 6. The CDR3 length is 13 residues. The data derive from a study of blood T cells in healthy people across ages. Sample-barcoded 5' priming and a J-beta primer mix drove a second PCR of roughly 7 to 11 cycles. TCRdb called the 5' RACE reads again in MiXCR, with one record for every CDR3 protein. The data contain about 1.8 million distinct CDR3 sequences, approximately 50% of them singletons. This chain links TRBV12-3 or TRBV12-4 with TRBJ2-6, with 7 bases identical to TRBD1. The TCR sequence derives from a woman in her forties in good health. Material: blood. CDR3 region: CASRGTEVNVLTF. The CDR3 DNA follows: TGTGCCAGCAGGGGGACAGAGGTGAACGTCCTGACTTTC.